This TCR beta chain comes out of a study of OX40 agonist ivuxolimab in advanced cancers. Profiled with immunoSEQ multiplex PCR; TCRdb holds only in-frame clones, not every one. Altogether under 30,000 clones are present, 75% to 85% being singletons, with the ten largest covering just over 2%. CDR1 and CDR2 from the germline V gene are MNHNS and SASEGT. The CDR3 consists of 15 residues. V gave up 6 bases and J gave up 6 bases, with 21 bases separating them. The origin of this receptor is an adult with an advanced solid tumor such as melanoma, head and neck, liver or kidney cancer. The chain combines TRBV6-1 with TRBJ2-7; D perhaps matches TRBD2 (6 bases). The source material was CD4+ or CD8+ T cells sorted from blood, sampled in a trial of the OX40 agonist ivuxolimab. The CDR3 loop is CASSVGTLGRSEQYF. The CDR3 nucleotides read TGTGCCAGCAGCGTGGGGACTTTAGGGAGGAGCGAGCAGTACTTC.